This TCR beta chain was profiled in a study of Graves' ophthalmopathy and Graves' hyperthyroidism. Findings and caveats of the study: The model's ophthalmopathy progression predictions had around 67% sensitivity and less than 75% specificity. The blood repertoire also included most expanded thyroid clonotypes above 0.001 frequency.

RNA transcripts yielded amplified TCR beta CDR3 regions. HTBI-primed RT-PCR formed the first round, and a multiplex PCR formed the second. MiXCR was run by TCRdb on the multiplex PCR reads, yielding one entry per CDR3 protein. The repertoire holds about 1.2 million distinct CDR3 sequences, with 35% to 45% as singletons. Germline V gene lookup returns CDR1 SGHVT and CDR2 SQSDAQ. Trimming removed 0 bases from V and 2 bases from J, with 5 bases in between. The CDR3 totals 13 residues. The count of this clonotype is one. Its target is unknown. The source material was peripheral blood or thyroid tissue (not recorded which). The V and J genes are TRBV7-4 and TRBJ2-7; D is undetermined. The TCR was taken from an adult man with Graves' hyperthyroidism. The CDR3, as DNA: TGTGCCAGCAGCTTAGCACATGCCTACGAGCAGTACTTC. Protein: CASSLAHAYEQYF.